This T cell receptor beta chain was documented in a study of blood T cell repertoires in COVID-19. Across the whole study: Sites across the United States, Italy and Spain contributed samples from acute and convalescent COVID-19. From T cells, B-cell-depleted T cells, or PBMCs came the material, which was cDNA or gDNA.

Methods used by the authors: The authors estimated nucleated cell counts from reference gene primer amplification. Assay: immunoSEQ multiplex PCR; the TCRdb copy retains only in-frame clones and omits some. Clone size and V and J calls were adopted from that table, with D and trimming inferred from the DNA. The top ten clones hold roughly a tenth of a sample with about 210,000 clones, around 83% of them seen once. This CDR3 is 12 amino acids long. V was clipped by 6 bases and J by 11 bases; unmatched bases: 7. Per the germline V gene, CDR1 is KGHDR and CDR2 is SFDVKD. This chain connects TRBV24-1 to TRBJ1-1, with 8 bases matching TRBD1. The material sequenced was peripheral blood. This clonotype was obtained from a man over 45 with active or convalescent COVID-19. CDR3 in DNA: TGTGCCACCAGTAACTCGCAGGGGGCGGCTTTCTTT. Residues: CATSNSQGAAFF.